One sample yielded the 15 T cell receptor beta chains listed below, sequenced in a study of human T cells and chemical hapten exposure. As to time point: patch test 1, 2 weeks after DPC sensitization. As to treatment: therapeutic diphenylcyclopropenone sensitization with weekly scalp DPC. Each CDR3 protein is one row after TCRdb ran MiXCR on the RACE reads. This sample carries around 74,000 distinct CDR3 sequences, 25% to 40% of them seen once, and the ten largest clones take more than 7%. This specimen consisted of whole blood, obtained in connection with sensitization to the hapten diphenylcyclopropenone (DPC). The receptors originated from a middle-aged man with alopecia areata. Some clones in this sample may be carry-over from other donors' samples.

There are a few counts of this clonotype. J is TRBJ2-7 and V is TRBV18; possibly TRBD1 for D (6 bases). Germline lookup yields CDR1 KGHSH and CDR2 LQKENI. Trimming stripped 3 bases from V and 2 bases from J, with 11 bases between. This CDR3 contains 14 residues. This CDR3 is CASSPRDIAYEQYF. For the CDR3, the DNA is TGTGCCAGCTCACCCCGGGACATAGCCTACGAGCAGTACTTC.

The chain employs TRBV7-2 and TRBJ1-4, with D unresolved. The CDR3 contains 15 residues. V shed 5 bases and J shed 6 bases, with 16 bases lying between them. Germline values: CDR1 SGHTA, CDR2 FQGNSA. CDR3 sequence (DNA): TGTGCCAGCAGCCGAGACGGGCGGTCTGATGAAAAACTGTTTTTT. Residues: CASSRDGRSDEKLFF.

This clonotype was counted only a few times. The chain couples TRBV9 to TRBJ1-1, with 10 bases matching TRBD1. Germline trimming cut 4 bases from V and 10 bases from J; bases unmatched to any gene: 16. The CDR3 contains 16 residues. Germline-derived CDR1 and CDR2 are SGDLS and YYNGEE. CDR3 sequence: CASSPRTGTGVRGAFF. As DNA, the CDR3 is TGTGCCAGCAGCCCTCGTACCGGGACAGGGGTACGGGGAGCTTTCTTT.

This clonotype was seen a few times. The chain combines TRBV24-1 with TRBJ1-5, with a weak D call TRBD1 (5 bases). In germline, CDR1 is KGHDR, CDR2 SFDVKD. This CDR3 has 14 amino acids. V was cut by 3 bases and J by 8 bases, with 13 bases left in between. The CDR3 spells CATSDARGTEPQHF. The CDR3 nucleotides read TGTGCCACCAGTGATGCGAGGGGCACGGAGCCCCAGCATTTT.

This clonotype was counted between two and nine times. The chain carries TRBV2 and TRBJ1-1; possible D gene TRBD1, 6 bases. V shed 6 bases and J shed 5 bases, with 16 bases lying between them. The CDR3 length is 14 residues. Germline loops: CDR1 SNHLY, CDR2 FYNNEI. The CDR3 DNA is TGTGCCAGCAGGCGGGGGGCAGGGCGAACTGAAGCTTTCTTT. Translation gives CASRRGAGRTEAFF.

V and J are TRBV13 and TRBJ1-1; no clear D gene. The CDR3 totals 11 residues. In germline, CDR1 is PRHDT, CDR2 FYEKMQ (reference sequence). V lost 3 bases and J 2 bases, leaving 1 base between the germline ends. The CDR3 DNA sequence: TGTGCCAGCAGCTTCAACACTGAAGCTTTCTTT. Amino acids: CASSFNTEAFF. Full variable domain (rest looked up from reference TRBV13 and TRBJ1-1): AAGVIQSPRHLIKEKRETATLKCYPIPRHDTVYWYQQGPGQDPQFLISFYEKMQSDKGSIPDRFSAQQFSDYHSELNMSSLELGDSALYFCASSFNTEAFFGQGTRLTVV.

The CDR3 nucleotides read TGCAGTGCTAGAGCCCTTGGGACTAGCGGGAGGATTCTGACCGGGGAGCTGTTTTTT. This translates into CSARALGTSGRILTGELFF. The chain recombines TRBV20-1 with TRBJ2-2; 15 bases agree with TRBD2. Germline V gene data show CDR1 as DFQATT and CDR2 as SNEGSKA (reference sequence). The CDR3 spans 19 residues. The ends lost 1 base at V and 5 bases at J; junction bases unmatched: 11.

The CDR3 loop reads CASSQGGTAYNQPQHF. The CDR3 nucleotides read TGCGCCAGCAGCCAAGGCGGGACAGCCTACAATCAGCCCCAGCATTTT. The genes are TRBV4-1 and TRBJ1-5, with 7 bases that match TRBD1. V lost 1 base to trimming and J lost 3 bases; unmatched junction nucleotides: 6. Germline CDR1 MGHRA, CDR2 YSYEKL. CDR3 length: 16 residues.

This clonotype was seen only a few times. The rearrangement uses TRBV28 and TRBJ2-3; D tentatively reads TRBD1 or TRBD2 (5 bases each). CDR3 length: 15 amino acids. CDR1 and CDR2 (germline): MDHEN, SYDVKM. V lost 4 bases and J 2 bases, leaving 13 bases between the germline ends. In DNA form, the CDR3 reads TGTGCCAGCAGTTCCGTCGGGGCCGCCACAGATACGCAGTATTTT. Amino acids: CASSSVGAATDTQYF. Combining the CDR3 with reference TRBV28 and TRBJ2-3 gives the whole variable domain DVKVTQSSRYLVKRTGEKVFLECVQDMDHENMFWYRQDPGLGLRLIYFSYDVKMKEKGDIPEGYSVSREKKERFSLILESASTNQTSMYLCASSSVGAATDTQYFGPGTRLTVL.

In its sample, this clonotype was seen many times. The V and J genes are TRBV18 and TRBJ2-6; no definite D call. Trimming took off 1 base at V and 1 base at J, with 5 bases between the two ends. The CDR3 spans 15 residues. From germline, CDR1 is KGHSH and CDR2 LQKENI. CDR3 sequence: CASSPQKSGANVLTF. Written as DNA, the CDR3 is TGTGCCAGCTCACCACAGAAATCTGGGGCCAACGTCCTGACTTTC.

The CDR3 reads CSARDPQGRSGTEAFF. CDR3 in DNA: TGCAGTGCTAGAGATCCCCAGGGTCGATCGGGAACTGAAGCTTTCTTT. The chain links TRBV20-1 to TRBJ1-1, with D possibly TRBD1 on 5 matching bases. The CDR3 runs 16 residues. V lost 0 bases and J lost 5, with 19 bases in between. Germline-derived CDR1 and CDR2 are DFQATT and SNEGSKA (reference sequence).

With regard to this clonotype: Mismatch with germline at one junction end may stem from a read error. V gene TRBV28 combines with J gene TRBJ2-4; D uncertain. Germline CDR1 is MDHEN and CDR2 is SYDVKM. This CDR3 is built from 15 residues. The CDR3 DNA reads TGTGCAAGCAGTTCATCCTCGGGAGCCAAAAACATTCAGTACTTC. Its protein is CASSSSSGAKNIQYF.

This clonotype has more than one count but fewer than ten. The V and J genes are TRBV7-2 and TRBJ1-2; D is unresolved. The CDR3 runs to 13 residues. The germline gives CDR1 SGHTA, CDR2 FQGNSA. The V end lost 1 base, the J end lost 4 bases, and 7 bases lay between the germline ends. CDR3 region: CASSLGPTYGYTF. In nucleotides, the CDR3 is TGTGCCAGCAGCTTAGGACCGACCTATGGCTACACCTTC. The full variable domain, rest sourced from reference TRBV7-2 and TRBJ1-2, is GAGVSQSPSNKVTEKGKDVELRCDPISGHTALYWYRQSLGQGLEFLIYFQGNSAPDKSGLPSDRFSAERTGGSVSTLTIQRTQQEDSAVYLCASSLGPTYGYTFGSGTRLTVV.

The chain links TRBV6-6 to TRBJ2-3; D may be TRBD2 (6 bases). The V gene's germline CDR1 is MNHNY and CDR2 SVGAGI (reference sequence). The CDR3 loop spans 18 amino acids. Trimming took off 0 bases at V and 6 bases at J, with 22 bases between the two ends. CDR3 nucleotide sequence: TGTGCCAGCAGTTACTCCCTCCGGGTAGCGGAGATCCAGGATACGCAGTATTTT. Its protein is CASSYSLRVAEIQDTQYF.

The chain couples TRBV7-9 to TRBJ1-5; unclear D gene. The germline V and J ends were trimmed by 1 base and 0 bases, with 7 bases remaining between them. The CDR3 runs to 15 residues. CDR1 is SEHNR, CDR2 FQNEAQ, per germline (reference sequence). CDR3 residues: CASSLGDASNQPQHF. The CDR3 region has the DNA TGTGCCAGCAGCTTAGGTGACGCTAGCAATCAGCCCCAGCATTTT.